This T cell receptor (beta chain) was identified during a study of T cells in tuberculosis. Across the study: CD1B tetramers identified T cells specific for mycobacterial lipid GMM. Study-wide findings and caveats: Samples were chosen by availability of cryopreserved specimens. Active tuberculosis patients had shorter CDR3-alpha; the beta difference was nonsignificant.

The assay was immunoSEQ multiplex PCR, and TCRdb's table has in-frame clones only and misses some. The sample shows fewer than 35,000 clones, roughly 94% of them seen only once. Adolescents were screened for latent TB by skin test and IGRA. Turning to this clone: Its antigen is not known.

Germline CDR1 SEHNR, CDR2 FQNEAQ (reference sequence). CDR3 size: 16 residues. Trimming left V 6 bases short and J 0 bases short, with 18 bases between. The sequence was collected from a donor aged 10-30 years with latent tuberculosis or without tuberculosis infection. The sample consisted of PBMCs. The chain carries TRBV7-9 and TRBJ2-7; D possibly corresponds to TRBD2 (6 bases). Here the CDR3 DNA reads TGTGCCAGCAGTCCCGTATGGCGGGGCGTCTCCTACGAGCAGTACTTC. Protein sequence: CASSPVWRGVSYEQYF.